These T cell receptor beta chains were read from a single sample in a study of Ad26.COV2.S vaccination and SARS-CoV-2 variants. Clones were read by immunoSEQ multiplex PCR, and TCRdb kept only the in-frame ones, dropping some. The data contain around 100,000 clones, 82% of them singletons. Material: peripheral blood, obtained after recovery from COVID-19. The source is a human donor who had recovered from COVID-19. The CDR3 runs from the conserved cysteine through the conserved F or W. The D gene is left open where the match is weak. Expanded clones are given a class, and other clones once, few, many or no size at all.

V gene	D gene	clone size	J gene	CDR3 DNA	CDR3 protein
TRBV4-1	NA	few	TRBJ2-2	TGCGCCAGCAGCCAACCCCCTACTGGGATTAAGGGCACCGGGGAGCTGTTTTTT	CASSQPPTGIKGTGELFF
TRBV5-1	NA	NA	TRBJ2-2	TGCGCCAGCAGCCTCCAGGGACCCGCGGTAGGGACCGGGGAGCTGTTTTTT	CASSLQGPAVGTGELFF
TRBV7-9	NA	NA	TRBJ1-4	TGTGCCAGCAGCCCCCTCCTCGGGAGGCTAAATGAAAAACTGTTTTTT	CASSPLLGRLNEKLFF
TRBV28	NA	NA	TRBJ1-3	TGTGCCAGCATCCTAGGGCAGGGGCCCAGCTCTGGAAACACCATATATTTT	CASILGQGPSSGNTIYF
TRBV6-5	NA	NA	TRBJ1-2	TGTGCCAGCTCCTTGGACCCGAGAAACTATGGCTACACCTTC	CASSLDPRNYGYTF
TRBV7-3	NA	NA	TRBJ1-1	TGTGCCAGCAGCTTAACGAACATGAACACTGAAGCTTTCTTT	CASSLTNMNTEAFF
TRBV20-1	TRBD2	NA	TRBJ2-5	TGCAGTGCTAGTTTGGCGCTTGCGGGAGACCAAGAGACCCAGTACTTC	CSASLALAGDQETQYF
TRBV10-2	TRBD2	NA	TRBJ2-5	TGCGCCAGCAGTGATCAGGGAGGGCGGGGTGAGACCCAGTACTTC	CASSDQGGRGETQYF
TRBV28	NA	once	TRBJ1-1	TGTGCCAGCAGTCTTAACAGTTTAGGGAGGAGGGCTGAAGCTTTCTTT	CASSLNSLGRRAEAFF
TRBV7-9	NA	NA	TRBJ1-4	TGTGCCAGCAGCGCCCCGGGTGCAACTAATGAAAAACTGTTTTTT	CASSAPGATNEKLFF
TRBV9	NA	once	TRBJ2-3	TGTGCCAGCAGCGTAGCTGACGGGGACACAGATACGCAGTATTTT	CASSVADGDTDTQYF
TRBV28	NA	NA	TRBJ2-7	TGTGCCAGCAGGGGTACGAGGGGGAGGACCTCCTACGAGCAGTACTTC	CASRGTRGRTSYEQYF
TRBV6-2/TRBV6-3	NA	NA	TRBJ2-2	TGTGCCAGCAGTTACTTCCTTAGGACCGGGGAGCTGTTTTTT	CASSYFLRTGELFF
TRBV7-6	NA	NA	TRBJ1-1	TGTGCCAGCAGCTTAGGTTCAAGAGTCATGAACACTGAAGCTTTCTTT	CASSLGSRVMNTEAFF
TRBV5-4	TRBD2	NA	TRBJ2-2	TGTGCCAGCAGCTTGGGACTAGCTCCGGGGGAGCTGTTTTTT	CASSLGLAPGELFF
TRBV5-1	NA	NA	TRBJ2-1	TGCGCCAGCAGCTTGGATAAGCGCTACCCATTGGGAAATGAGCAGTTCTTC	CASSLDKRYPLGNEQFF
TRBV28	TRBD1	NA	TRBJ2-7	TGTGCCAGCAGTTTAGGGGACAGAGATCGCTACGAGCAGTACTTC	CASSLGDRDRYEQYF
TRBV7-9	TRBD1	once	TRBJ2-1	TGTGCCAGCAGCGGACCCGACAGGGTTAGTGGTGAGCAGTTCTTC	CASSGPDRVSGEQFF
TRBV28	TRBD2	NA	TRBJ2-7	TGTGCCAGCAGGCCAGGGGGAGCGGGAGGGAACCACGAGCAGTACTTC	CASRPGGAGGNHEQYF
TRBV11-3	NA	NA	TRBJ2-1	TGTGCCAGCAGCTTGAGCGGACCGGCCTACAATGAGCAGTTCTTC	CASSLSGPAYNEQFF
TRBV5-4	TRBD1	once	TRBJ2-5	TGTGCCAGCAGTACACAGGGGTACCAAGAGACCCAGTACTTC	CASSTQGYQETQYF
TRBV11-3	TRBD1	NA	TRBJ1-1	TGTGCCAGCAGCTTAGTCCCAGGGGGCCGAATGACTGAAGCTTTCTTT	CASSLVPGGRMTEAFF
TRBV9	NA	NA	TRBJ2-3	TGTGCCAGCAGTATAACCAGGGGTACGCAGTATTTT	CASSITRGTQYF
TRBV4-3	NA	NA	TRBJ2-1	TGCGCCAGCAGCCAAGATTTAACTCTCTCCTACAATGAGCAGTTCTTC	CASSQDLTLSYNEQFF
TRBV6-2/TRBV6-3	TRBD1	NA	TRBJ2-7	TGTGCCAGCAGTTCCGGGACAGCGACATACGAGCAGTACTTC	CASSSGTATYEQYF